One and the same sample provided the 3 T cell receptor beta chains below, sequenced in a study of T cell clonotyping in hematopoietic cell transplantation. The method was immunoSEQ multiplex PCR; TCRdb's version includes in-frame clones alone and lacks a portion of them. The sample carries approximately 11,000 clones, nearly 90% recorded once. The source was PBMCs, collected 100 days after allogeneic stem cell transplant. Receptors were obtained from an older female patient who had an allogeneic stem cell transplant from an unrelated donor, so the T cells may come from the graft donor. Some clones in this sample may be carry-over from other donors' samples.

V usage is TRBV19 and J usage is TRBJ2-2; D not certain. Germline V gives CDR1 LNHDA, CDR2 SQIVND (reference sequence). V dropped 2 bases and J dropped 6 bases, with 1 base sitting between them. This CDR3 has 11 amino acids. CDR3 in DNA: TGTGCCAGTAGTATATCCGGGGAGCTGTTTTTT. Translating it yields CASSISGELFF.

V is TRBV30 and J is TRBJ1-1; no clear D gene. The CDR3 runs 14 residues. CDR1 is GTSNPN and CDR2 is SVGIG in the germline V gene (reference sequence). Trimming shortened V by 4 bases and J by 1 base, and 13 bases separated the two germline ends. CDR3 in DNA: TGTGCCTGGACAACCGACGGGGAGAACACTGAAGCTTTCTTT. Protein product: CAWTTDGENTEAFF.

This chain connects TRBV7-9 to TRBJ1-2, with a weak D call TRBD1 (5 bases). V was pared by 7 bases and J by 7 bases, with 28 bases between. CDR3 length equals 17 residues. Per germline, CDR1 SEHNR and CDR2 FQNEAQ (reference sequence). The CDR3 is CASTSLWGRIASSGYTF. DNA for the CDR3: TGTGCCAGCACCTCCCTTTGGGGACGGATAGCCAGTAGTGGCTACACCTTC. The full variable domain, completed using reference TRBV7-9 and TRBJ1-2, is DTGVSQNPRHKITKRGQNVTFRCDPISEHNRLYWYRQTLGQGPEFLTYFQNEAQLEKSRLLSDRFSAERPKGSFSTLEIQRTEQGDSAMYLCASTSLWGRIASSGYTFGSGTRLTVV.